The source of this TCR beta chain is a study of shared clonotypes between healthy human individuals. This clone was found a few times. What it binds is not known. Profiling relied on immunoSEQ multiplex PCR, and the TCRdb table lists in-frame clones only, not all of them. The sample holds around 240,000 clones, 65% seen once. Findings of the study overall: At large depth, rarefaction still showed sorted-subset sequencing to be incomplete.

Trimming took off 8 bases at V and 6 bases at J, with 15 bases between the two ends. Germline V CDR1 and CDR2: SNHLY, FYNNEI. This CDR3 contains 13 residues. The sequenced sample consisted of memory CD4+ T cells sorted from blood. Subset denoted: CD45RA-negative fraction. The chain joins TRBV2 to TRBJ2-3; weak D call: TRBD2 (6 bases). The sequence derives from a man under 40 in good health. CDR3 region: CASGGGTGDTQYF. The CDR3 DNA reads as TGTGCCAGCGGTGGGGGGACCGGGGATACGCAGTATTTT. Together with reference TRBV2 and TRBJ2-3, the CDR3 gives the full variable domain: EPEVTQTPSHQVTQMGQEVILRCVPISNHLYFYWYRQILGQKVEFLVSFYNNEISEKSEIFDDQFSVERPDGSNFTLKIRSTKLEDSAMYFCASGGGTGDTQYFGPGTRLTVL.